Listed below are T cell receptor beta chains from one sample, sequenced in a study of shared clonotypes between healthy human individuals. Clones were sequenced by immunoSEQ multiplex PCR, and TCRdb holds only the in-frame ones, with some missing. Altogether around 450,000 clones are present, roughly 77% being singletons, with the ten largest covering approximately 13%. The sample consisted of PBMCs. Receptors originate from a woman aged 40 to 49 in good health. Some clones in this sample may be carry-over from other donors' samples. CDR3s include the opening cysteine and the closing phenylalanine or tryptophan. Each record gives: D gene, V gene, J gene, clone size, CDR3 protein, CDR3 DNA. D genes are given only for firm matches. A row's size may be missing; if present it is once, few, many or a size class.

d_call: NA
v_call: TRBV5-1
j_call: TRBJ2-5
clone_size: NA
cdr3_aa: CASSLVRSGQETQYF
cdr3_nt: TGCGCCAGCAGCTTGGTCCGGAGCGGCCAAGAGACCCAGTACTTC

d_call: NA
v_call: TRBV18
j_call: TRBJ2-7
clone_size: NA
cdr3_aa: CASSPTSAAEFEQYF
cdr3_nt: TGTGCCAGCTCGCCAACAAGCGCTGCGGAGTTCGAGCAGTACTTC

d_call: NA
v_call: TRBV7-2
j_call: TRBJ1-3
clone_size: NA
cdr3_aa: CASSLNRPHSGNTIYF
cdr3_nt: TGTGCCAGCAGCTTAAACAGGCCCCACTCTGGAAACACCATATATTTT

d_call: NA
v_call: TRBV18
j_call: TRBJ1-5
clone_size: NA
cdr3_aa: CASSPGDNQPQHF
cdr3_nt: TGTGCCAGCTCACCAGGGGACAATCAGCCCCAGCATTTT

d_call: NA
v_call: TRBV5-3
j_call: TRBJ2-2
clone_size: NA
cdr3_aa: CARSELRANTGELFF
cdr3_nt: TGTGCCAGAAGCGAGCTGCGGGCTAACACCGGGGAGCTGTTTTTT

d_call: NA
v_call: TRBV28
j_call: TRBJ1-3
clone_size: few
cdr3_aa: CASSFSPGAGNTIYF
cdr3_nt: TGTGCCAGCAGTTTTTCCCCCGGCGCTGGAAACACCATATATTTT

d_call: NA
v_call: TRBV9
j_call: TRBJ2-2
clone_size: NA
cdr3_aa: CASKGLNTGELFF
cdr3_nt: TGTGCCAGCAAAGGGCTAAACACCGGGGAGCTGTTTTTT

d_call: NA
v_call: TRBV5-1
j_call: TRBJ1-1
clone_size: few
cdr3_aa: CASSSTENTEAFF
cdr3_nt: TGCGCCAGCAGCAGCACAGAGAACACTGAAGCTTTCTTT

d_call: TRBD2
v_call: TRBV5-6
j_call: TRBJ2-1
clone_size: NA
cdr3_aa: CASSPRTSGYNEQFF
cdr3_nt: TGTGCCAGCAGCCCAAGGACTAGCGGATACAATGAGCAGTTCTTC

d_call: TRBD2
v_call: TRBV10-3
j_call: TRBJ2-2
clone_size: NA
cdr3_aa: CAISGWEGPTGELFF
cdr3_nt: TGTGCCATCAGTGGATGGGAGGGACCCACCGGGGAGCTGTTTTTT

d_call: NA
v_call: TRBV7-7
j_call: TRBJ1-1
clone_size: many
cdr3_aa: CASSVKWGGLGTEAFF
cdr3_nt: TGTGCTAGCAGCGTAAAATGGGGGGGTTTGGGCACTGAAGCTTTCTTT

d_call: TRBD2
v_call: TRBV30
j_call: TRBJ2-3
clone_size: NA
cdr3_aa: CAWSKLAGGPDTQYF
cdr3_nt: TGTGCCTGGAGCAAACTAGCGGGAGGGCCAGATACGCAGTATTTT

d_call: NA
v_call: TRBV5-1
j_call: TRBJ2-3
clone_size: once
cdr3_aa: CASSFLEEATDTQYF
cdr3_nt: TGCGCCAGCAGCTTTCTGGAAGAAGCCACAGATACGCAGTATTTT

d_call: NA
v_call: TRBV29-1
j_call: TRBJ2-1
clone_size: many
cdr3_aa: CSVEELQELQFF
cdr3_nt: TGCAGCGTTGAAGAGTTACAGGAATTACAGTTCTTC

d_call: TRBD1
v_call: TRBV29-1
j_call: TRBJ1-2
clone_size: NA
cdr3_aa: CSVGQGRFGYTF
cdr3_nt: TGCAGCGTGGGACAGGGCCGATTTGGCTACACCTTC

d_call: NA
v_call: TRBV5-1
j_call: TRBJ2-3
clone_size: NA
cdr3_aa: CASSADTDTQYF
cdr3_nt: TGCGCCAGCAGCGCAGATACAGATACGCAGTATTTT

d_call: NA
v_call: TRBV28
j_call: TRBJ1-1
clone_size: NA
cdr3_aa: CASSLVGATAFF
cdr3_nt: TGTGCCAGCAGTTTGGTGGGGGCGACGGCTTTCTTT

d_call: NA
v_call: TRBV5-5
j_call: TRBJ1-4
clone_size: NA
cdr3_aa: CASSLARSTNEKLFF
cdr3_nt: TGTGCCAGCAGCTTGGCCCGGTCCACTAATGAAAAACTGTTTTTT

d_call: NA
v_call: TRBV6-1
j_call: TRBJ1-1
clone_size: NA
cdr3_aa: CASSEYRSEAFF
cdr3_nt: TGTGCCAGCAGTGAATATCGGTCTGAAGCTTTCTTT

d_call: TRBD2
v_call: TRBV7-3
j_call: TRBJ2-1
clone_size: NA
cdr3_aa: CASSPTGGWAEQFF
cdr3_nt: TGTGCCAGCAGCCCTACCGGGGGGTGGGCTGAGCAGTTCTTC

d_call: NA
v_call: TRBV6-6
j_call: TRBJ2-2
clone_size: few
cdr3_aa: CASSDSAESNTGELFF
cdr3_nt: TGTGCCAGCAGTGACTCGGCGGAGTCCAACACCGGGGAGCTGTTTTTT

d_call: NA
v_call: TRBV7-6
j_call: TRBJ2-3
clone_size: once
cdr3_aa: CASSLDQRAMDTQYF
cdr3_nt: TGTGCCAGCAGCTTAGACCAGCGGGCTATGGATACGCAGTATTTT

d_call: NA
v_call: TRBV30
j_call: TRBJ2-5
clone_size: once
cdr3_aa: CAWSVPPPGTQYF
cdr3_nt: TGTGCCTGGAGTGTGCCTCCCCCTGGGACCCAGTACTTC

d_call: NA
v_call: TRBV4-1
j_call: TRBJ2-1
clone_size: NA
cdr3_aa: CASSHNQGPRLYNEQFF
cdr3_nt: TGCGCCAGCAGCCATAATCAGGGCCCTAGACTCTACAATGAGCAGTTCTTC

d_call: NA
v_call: TRBV7-9
j_call: TRBJ2-7
clone_size: NA
cdr3_aa: CASSLEVGLHVPYEQYF
cdr3_nt: TGTGCCAGCAGCTTAGAGGTCGGTCTTCATGTCCCCTACGAGCAGTACTTC

d_call: NA
v_call: TRBV7-2
j_call: TRBJ2-3
clone_size: NA
cdr3_aa: CASSLSASTDTQYF
cdr3_nt: TGTGCCAGCAGCTTAAGCGCCAGCACAGATACGCAGTATTTT

d_call: NA
v_call: TRBV11-3
j_call: TRBJ2-4
clone_size: NA
cdr3_aa: CASRSRRELKNIQYF
cdr3_nt: TGTGCCAGCAGGTCTCGCCGGGAGCTCAAAAACATTCAGTACTTC

d_call: NA
v_call: TRBV7-9
j_call: TRBJ1-1
clone_size: NA
cdr3_aa: CASSLQLGDTEAFF
cdr3_nt: TGTGCCAGCAGCTTGCAACTTGGGGACACTGAAGCTTTCTTT

d_call: NA
v_call: TRBV7-9
j_call: TRBJ2-5
clone_size: NA
cdr3_aa: CASSRGDGSSYEQYF
cdr3_nt: TGTGCCAGCAGCCGAGGGGACGGTTCGTCGTATGAGCAGTACTTC

d_call: TRBD2
v_call: TRBV5-1
j_call: TRBJ2-7
clone_size: NA
cdr3_aa: CASSSRTSSYEQYF
cdr3_nt: TGCGCCAGCAGCTCGAGGACTAGCAGCTACGAGCAGTACTTC

d_call: NA
v_call: TRBV2
j_call: TRBJ1-1
clone_size: NA
cdr3_aa: CASSATGTEAFF
cdr3_nt: TGTGCCAGCAGCGCGACGGGCACTGAAGCTTTCTTT

d_call: NA
v_call: TRBV7-9
j_call: TRBJ1-1
clone_size: NA
cdr3_aa: CASSLAQTNTEAFF
cdr3_nt: TGTGCCAGCAGCTTAGCACAGACGAACACTGAAGCTTTCTTT

d_call: NA
v_call: TRBV19
j_call: TRBJ2-2
clone_size: NA
cdr3_aa: CASIRNRETGELFF
cdr3_nt: TGTGCCAGTATCCGAAACAGGGAGACCGGGGAGCTGTTTTTT

d_call: NA
v_call: TRBV6-5
j_call: TRBJ2-1
clone_size: NA
cdr3_aa: CASSRGRSSDEQFF
cdr3_nt: TGTGCCAGCAGTAGAGGACGTAGTAGCGATGAGCAGTTCTTC

d_call: NA
v_call: TRBV6-1
j_call: TRBJ1-2
clone_size: NA
cdr3_aa: CASSENLGQRYYGYTF
cdr3_nt: TGTGCCAGCAGTGAAAATCTAGGACAGCGGTACTATGGCTACACCTTC

d_call: NA
v_call: TRBV27
j_call: TRBJ2-1
clone_size: NA
cdr3_aa: CASSWSRINNEQFF
cdr3_nt: TGTGCCAGCAGTTGGAGTCGGATAAACAATGAGCAGTTCTTC

d_call: NA
v_call: TRBV5-8
j_call: TRBJ1-2
clone_size: NA
cdr3_aa: CASSAEGHVINYGYTF
cdr3_nt: TGTGCCAGCAGCGCAGAGGGACACGTAATAAACTATGGCTACACCTTC

d_call: NA
v_call: TRBV5-6
j_call: TRBJ2-2
clone_size: NA
cdr3_aa: CASSPVGALGELFF
cdr3_nt: TGTGCCAGCAGCCCAGTAGGGGCCCTCGGGGAGCTGTTTTTT

d_call: NA
v_call: TRBV5-1
j_call: TRBJ2-3
clone_size: NA
cdr3_aa: CASSLVSDTDTQYF
cdr3_nt: TGCGCCAGCAGCTTGGTTTCAGACACAGATACGCAGTATTTT

d_call: NA
v_call: TRBV9
j_call: TRBJ1-1
clone_size: few
cdr3_aa: CASSVADGTEAFF
cdr3_nt: TGTGCCAGCAGCGTAGCGGATGGCACTGAAGCTTTCTTT